Listed below are T cell receptor beta chains from one sample, sequenced in a study of T cell repertoires in cytomegalovirus infection. TCRdb reanalysed the reads using MiXCR and keeps one entry per CDR3 protein. Of 200,000 or so distinct CDR3 sequences in the sample, approximately 19% were seen once. The specimen sequenced was PBMCs. These receptors were collected from a human donor in good health (CMV status not recorded). Some clones in this sample may be carry-over from other donors' samples. Each CDR3 is given with its conserved first and last residue. A D gene is named only where the DNA matches it firmly. Clone size appears in some rows only: once, few, many, or a class for an expanded clone.

-,many,TRBV7-8,TRBJ2-2,TGTGCCAGCAGCGACCGGCGCGGTTCTTACACCGGGGAGCTGTTTTTT,CASSDRRGSYTGELFF
TRBD1,-,TRBV5-1,TRBJ2-5,TGCGCCAGCAGCCTCCGGGACAGGGGGCCCGGAGAGACCCAGTACTTC,CASSLRDRGPGETQYF
-,many,TRBV7-6,TRBJ2-7,TGTGCCAGCAGCTTACCCGGCGTAGATTCCTACGAGCAGTACTTC,CASSLPGVDSYEQYF
-,-,TRBV6-6,TRBJ1-3,TGTGCCAGCAGACGGGACACCAACTCTGGAAACACCATATATTTT,CASRRDTNSGNTIYF
TRBD1,-,TRBV6-6,TRBJ2-1,TGTGCCAGCACCCCCCAGCCAGACAGGGTTACCTACAATGAGCAGTTCTTC,CASTPQPDRVTYNEQFF
TRBD2,-,TRBV7-3,TRBJ2-1,TGTGCCAGCAGCTTAAGAGCGGGATCTGGGAATGAGCAGTTCTTC,CASSLRAGSGNEQFF
-,few,TRBV5-1,TRBJ2-3,TGCGCCAGCAGCTTGGCCGGTCAGTACACAGATACGCAGTATTTT,CASSLAGQYTDTQYF
-,-,TRBV12-3/TRBV12-4,TRBJ2-7,TGTGCCACGACGCGGGGGGACAGCTACGAGCAGTACTTC,CATTRGDSYEQYF
-,few,TRBV7-9,TRBJ1-5,TGTGCCAGCAGGCCCCAGCATTTT,CASRPQHF
-,few,TRBV11-1,TRBJ2-5,TGTGCCAGCAGCTTATCTATAGGAGAGGAAGAGACCCAGTACTTC,CASSLSIGEEETQYF
TRBD1,few,TRBV14,TRBJ2-1,TGTGCCAGCAGCCACCGACAGGGAAGGATATACAATGAGCAGTTCTTC,CASSHRQGRIYNEQFF
TRBD2,-,TRBV6-2/TRBV6-3,TRBJ2-1,TGTGCCAGCAGTCCTATCGGGACTAGCGGGATCCGGGAGCAGTTCTTC,CASSPIGTSGIREQFF
TRBD1,many,TRBV7-2,TRBJ2-5,TGTGCCAGCAGCTTCCCGGGACAGAAAGAGACCCAGTACTTC,CASSFPGQKETQYF
-,few,TRBV7-9,TRBJ2-6,TGTGCCAGCAGCTTACGGGCTTCTGGGGCCAACGTCCTGACTTTC,CASSLRASGANVLTF
TRBD2,-,TRBV7-3,TRBJ2-3,TGTGCCAGCAGCCCTACGGCTAGCGGTTTCACAGATACGCAGTATTTT,CASSPTASGFTDTQYF
-,many,TRBV7-2,TRBJ1-5,TGTGCCAGCAGCTGGACCGGGACTCAGCCCCAGCATTTT,CASSWTGTQPQHF
-,many,TRBV11-1,TRBJ2-5,TGTGCCAGCAGCTTAGAGACCGGGGGAAAGACCCAGTACTTC,CASSLETGGKTQYF